Following are 30 T cell receptor beta chains from one sample sequenced in a study of blood T cell repertoires in COVID-19. Repertoires were generated with immunoSEQ multiplex PCR, while TCRdb's copy carries only in-frame clones and drops some. The sample has hundreds of thousands of clones, 89% seen once. The specimen sequenced was peripheral blood. The receptors derive from a man between 18 and 29 years old with COVID-19, enrolled during active disease.

The chain has TRBV4-1 and TRBJ1-3; TRBD1 is a possible D gene (5 bases). Germline V gene sequence: CDR1 MGHRA, CDR2 YSYEKL. The ends were cut back, 5 bases at V and 0 bases at J, with 14 bases in the middle. The CDR3 spans 16 residues. The CDR3 sequence: CASSYNEGASGNTIYF. The CDR3 nucleotides are TGCGCCAGCAGCTATAACGAAGGGGCCTCTGGAAACACCATATATTTT.

The chain recombines TRBV4-1 with TRBJ2-7, with a tentative D call TRBD1 (6 bases). The CDR3 runs 16 residues. V lost 1 base and J lost 1, with 14 bases in between. Germline values: CDR1 MGHRA, CDR2 YSYEKL. The CDR3 spells CASSQAGQGSSYEQYF. DNA for the CDR3: TGCGCCAGCAGCCAAGCTGGGCAGGGGTCATCCTACGAGCAGTACTTC.

This chain connects TRBV11-2 to TRBJ1-6; weak D call: TRBD1 (5 bases). The CDR3 extends over 12 amino acids. Deletions cut 5 bases from V and 11 bases from J, with 10 bases between. Germline V lookup: CDR1 SGHAT, CDR2 FQNNGV. Here the CDR3 reads CASSPQGTPLHF. CDR3 bases: TGTGCCAGCAGCCCCCAGGGTACACCCCTCCACTTT.

The V and J genes are TRBV7-6 and TRBJ1-2, with TRBD1 matching over 11 bases. Trimming took 3 bases from V and 13 from J; bases not matched to a gene: 13. CDR3 size: 15 residues. The germline CDR1 and CDR2 sequences are SGHVS and FNYEAQ. CDR3 amino acids: CASSLPGQGGKAVTF. The DNA for the CDR3 is TGTGCCAGCAGCTTGCCGGGACAGGGGGGGAAGGCCGTCACCTTC.

The CDR3 protein is CASSLARPLRDTGELFF. Written as DNA, the CDR3 is TGTGCCAGCAGCTTAGCGCGGCCGCTACGGGACACCGGGGAGCTGTTTTTT. V and J are TRBV7-8 and TRBJ2-2, with D hard to call. Trimming shortened V by 0 bases and J by 3 bases, and 14 bases separated the two germline ends. The CDR3 totals 17 residues. CDR1 SGHVS and CDR2 FQNEAQ come from the germline V gene. The full variable domain, rest sourced from reference TRBV7-8 and TRBJ2-2, is GAGVSQSPRYKVAKRGQDVALRCDPISGHVSLFWYQQALGQGPEFLTYFQNEAQLDKSGLPSDRFFAERPEGSVSTLKIQRTQQEDSAVYLCASSLARPLRDTGELFFGEGSRLTVL.

This clone was recorded once. The rearrangement joins TRBV7-7 to TRBJ2-5, with 7 positions matching TRBD1. Germline trimming cut 6 bases from V and 5 bases from J; bases unmatched to any gene: 6. The CDR3 loop spans 13 amino acids. Looked up from germline, CDR1 is SSHAT and CDR2 is FNYEAQ (reference sequence). The CDR3 coding sequence is TGTGCCAGCAGACCGACAGGGACGGAGACCCAGTACTTC. Translation gives CASRPTGTETQYF.

The count of this clone is one. The chain couples TRBV27 to TRBJ1-4; 7 bases fit TRBD1. V was pared by 5 bases and J by 3 bases, with 12 bases of the junction left unmatched. This CDR3 region has 17 residues. Germline loops: CDR1 MNHEY, CDR2 SMNVEV (reference sequence). The DNA of the CDR3 is TGTGCCAGCAGTATAAAATCTGACAGGGTTGCTAATGAAAAACTGTTTTTT. Encoded protein: CASSIKSDRVANEKLFF.

The chain links TRBV2 to TRBJ2-2, with 8 bases fitting TRBD2. CDR1 is SNHLY, CDR2 FYNNEI, per germline. CDR3 length equals 14 residues. Unmatched junction bases numbered 1, after V lost 1 base and J lost 6 bases. The CDR3 DNA is TGTGCCAGCAGTGAAGGCGGGGGGCCCGGGGAGCTGTTTTTT. Amino acid sequence: CASSEGGGPGELFF.

V is TRBV4-1 and J is TRBJ1-5, with unresolved D. Deletions cut 1 base from V and 7 bases from J, with 11 bases between. In germline, CDR1 is MGHRA, CDR2 YSYEKL. The CDR3 is 14 residues long. Here the CDR3 DNA reads TGCGCCAGCAGCCAAGTGGGAGATCGACAGCCCCAGCATTTT. It encodes CASSQVGDRQPQHF.

The chain combines TRBV4-1 with TRBJ2-7; D gene unclear. The V and J ends lost 0 bases and 1 base respectively, with 10 bases between them. From germline, CDR1 is MGHRA and CDR2 YSYEKL. The CDR3 runs 15 residues. This CDR3 reads CASSQDRTNSYEQYF. The CDR3 DNA follows: TGCGCCAGCAGCCAAGACCGAACAAATTCCTACGAGCAGTACTTC.

The chain uses TRBV2 and TRBJ2-1; the match to TRBD1 covers 10 bases. Looked up from germline, CDR1 is SNHLY and CDR2 is FYNNEI. The CDR3 has 14 residues. V was pared by 6 bases and J by 1 base, with 0 bases of the junction left unmatched. The chain's CDR3 is CASRGQGSYNEQFF. As DNA, the CDR3 is TGTGCCAGCAGGGGACAGGGGTCCTACAATGAGCAGTTCTTC.

This clone was picked up a small number of times. This rearrangement joins TRBV7-9 to TRBJ1-5; 9 positions match TRBD1. CDR1 and CDR2 (germline): SEHNR, FQNEAQ (reference sequence). CDR3 size: 15 residues. The V segment lost 1 base and the J segment 6 bases; nucleotides outside the gene matches: 4. In DNA form, the CDR3 reads TGTGCCAGCAGCTTAGAAGGGACAGGGACTCAGCCCCAGCATTTT. Translation gives CASSLEGTGTQPQHF. Filled out from reference TRBV7-9 and TRBJ1-5, the complete variable domain reads DTGVSQNPRHKITKRGQNVTFRCDPISEHNRLYWYRQTLGQGPEFLTYFQNEAQLEKSRLLSDRFSAERPKGSFSTLEIQRTEQGDSAMYLCASSLEGTGTQPQHFGDGTRLSIL.

The chain has TRBV27 and TRBJ2-5, with 10 bases identical to TRBD2. The V and J ends lost 4 bases and 2 bases, in that order; junction bases with no gene match: 10. CDR1 and CDR2 (germline): MNHEY, SMNVEV (reference sequence). This CDR3 is 17 amino acids long. The CDR3 region has the DNA TGTGCCAGCAGTTCGATCCAACTAGCGGGGTATCAAGAGACCCAGTACTTC. Protein: CASSSIQLAGYQETQYF.

This chain joins TRBV4-2 and TRBJ2-5; D may be TRBD1 (5 bases). V was trimmed by 3 bases and J by 1 base, leaving 18 bases between them. CDR3 size: 17 residues. The germline V gene has CDR1 LGHNA and CDR2 YNFKEQ. The CDR3 here is CASSQPGAPGVQETQYF. CDR3 nucleotides: TGTGCCAGCAGCCAGCCTGGGGCCCCAGGAGTCCAAGAGACCCAGTACTTC.

The gene calls are TRBV7-9 and TRBJ2-4; TRBD1 matches 9 bases. The V gene's germline CDR1 is SEHNR and CDR2 FQNEAQ (reference sequence). Losses at the gene ends were 4 bases for V and 3 bases for J; bases not matched to a gene: 7. This CDR3 has 16 amino acids. CDR3 amino acids: CASSSGQGGNKNIQYF. CDR3 nucleotide sequence: TGTGCCAGCAGCTCGGGACAGGGTGGGAACAAAAACATTCAGTACTTC.

A note on this clone: Compared with germline, one end of the junction differs, possibly owing to a read error. V usage is TRBV5-1 and J usage is TRBJ2-2; D uncertain. The CDR3 spans 14 residues. Germline V gives CDR1 SGHRS, CDR2 YFSETQ. The DNA for the CDR3 is TGCGCCAGCAGGTTGGGCAGAAACACCGGGGAGCTGTTTTTT. This translates into CASRLGRNTGELFF.

The chain employs TRBV19 and TRBJ2-5, with D maybe TRBD1 (6 bases). CDR1 is LNHDA and CDR2 is SQIVND in the germline V gene (reference sequence). This CDR3 has 15 amino acids. V lost 6 bases and J lost 5, with 19 bases in between. This CDR3 reads CASSDGQLGYETQYF. CDR3 DNA sequence: TGTGCCAGTAGCGACGGACAGTTAGGTTACGAGACCCAGTACTTC. The variable domain in full, completed from reference TRBV19 and TRBJ2-5, reads DGGITQSPKYLFRKEGQNVTLSCEQNLNHDAMYWYRQDPGQGLRLIYYSQIVNDFQKGDIAEGYSVSREKKESFPLTVTSAQKNPTAFYLCASSDGQLGYETQYFGPGTRLLVL.

This clone came up once. The chain couples TRBV24-1 to TRBJ1-5; 7 bases agree with TRBD1. Per the germline V gene, CDR1 is KGHDR and CDR2 is SFDVKD. V lost 4 bases and J lost 2; bases outside the gene matches: 7. This CDR3 is built from 16 residues. CDR3 amino acids: CATSDTDRFGNQPQHF. The CDR3 region has the DNA TGTGCCACCAGTGACACGGACAGGTTCGGCAATCAGCCCCAGCATTTT.

CDR3 DNA: TGTGCCAGCAGCTCGGGCCTTGGACAGGGTGGCAATCAGCCCCAGCATTTT. This gives the protein CASSSGLGQGGNQPQHF. V and J are TRBV5-5 and TRBJ1-5; 8 bases align to TRBD1. Germline V gene lookup returns CDR1 SGHKS and CDR2 YYEKEE (reference sequence). The CDR3 has 17 residues. J gave up 2 bases and V 3 bases, and 10 bases lay outside the gene matches.

This chain joins TRBV19 and TRBJ2-1; unclear D gene. Germline-derived CDR1 and CDR2 are LNHDA and SQIVND (reference sequence). V gave up 4 bases and J gave up 4 bases, with 14 bases separating them. CDR3 length: 15 amino acids. CDR3 nucleotide sequence: TGTGCCAGTAGTACCCCCGAGGTGTCTTACAATGAGCAGTTCTTC. Translated: CASSTPEVSYNEQFF. The full variable domain, completed using reference TRBV19 and TRBJ2-1, is DGGITQSPKYLFRKEGQNVTLSCEQNLNHDAMYWYRQDPGQGLRLIYYSQIVNDFQKGDIAEGYSVSREKKESFPLTVTSAQKNPTAFYLCASSTPEVSYNEQFFGPGTRLTVL.

The CDR3 nucleotides are TGCGCCAGCAGCCTCCAGACTAGCGGGACCTACGAGCAGTACTTC. Translating it yields CASSLQTSGTYEQYF. V and J are TRBV4-1 and TRBJ2-7, with 11 nucleotides matching TRBD2. Trimming removed 4 bases from V and 2 bases from J; junction bases left unmatched: 4. CDR3 size: 15 residues. Germline-derived CDR1 and CDR2 are MGHRA and YSYEKL.

This clone was seen only once. The V and J genes are TRBV7-3 and TRBJ2-1; 15 bases agree with TRBD2. Germline values: CDR1 SGHTA, CDR2 FQGTGA. V was clipped by 0 bases and J by 7 bases; unmatched bases: 7. The length of the CDR3 is 18 residues. CDR3 amino acids: CASSLTGLAGGGANEQFF. The CDR3 nucleotides are TGTGCCAGCAGCTTAACGGGACTAGCGGGAGGAGGTGCGAATGAGCAGTTCTTC.

The table lists this clone with many counts. This rearrangement joins TRBV7-9 to TRBJ2-5, with 12 bases that match TRBD2. V gave up 4 bases and J gave up 1 base; unmatched junction bases: 4. Germline values: CDR1 SEHNR, CDR2 FQNEAQ (reference sequence). The CDR3 runs to 16 residues. CDR3 sequence: CASSSGLAGPQETQYF. CDR3 coding DNA: TGTGCCAGCAGCTCCGGACTAGCGGGACCCCAAGAGACCCAGTACTTC.

The gene calls are TRBV25-1 and TRBJ2-1; D perhaps matches TRBD2 (7 bases). The germline CDR1 and CDR2 sequences are MGHDK and SYGVNS. The ends were cut back, 2 bases at V and 6 bases at J, with 11 bases in the middle. The CDR3 covers 14 residues. The CDR3 protein is CASSEAGAANEQFF. DNA for the CDR3: TGTGCCAGCAGTGAAGCGGGGGCCGCCAATGAGCAGTTCTTC.

This chain uses TRBV24-1 with TRBJ2-1; no reliable D call. Trimming stripped 9 bases from V and 8 bases from J, with 10 bases between. The CDR3 consists of 11 residues. CDR1 is KGHDR and CDR2 is SFDVKD in the germline V gene. For the CDR3, the DNA is TGTGCCACCTCCTCTTTATATGAGCAGTTCTTC. Protein product: CATSSLYEQFF.

The chain employs TRBV5-1 and TRBJ1-6; D may be TRBD1 (6 bases). In germline, CDR1 is SGHRS, CDR2 YFSETQ. Trimming removed 5 bases at V and 0 bases at J, with 15 bases between. The CDR3 runs 17 residues. The DNA for the CDR3 is TGCGCCAGCAGGCGACAGGAGGCGATCTCCTATAATTCACCCCTCCACTTT. Translated, it gives CASRRQEAISYNSPLHF.

The chain is built from TRBV11-2 and TRBJ2-2; D ambiguous. Germline V gene lookup returns CDR1 SGHAT and CDR2 FQNNGV. V lost 5 bases and J lost 1, with 11 bases in between. The length of the CDR3 is 15 residues. The CDR3 sequence is CASSPQLVNTGELFF. The CDR3 nucleotides are TGTGCCAGCAGCCCCCAACTGGTGAACACCGGGGAGCTGTTTTTT.

This chain joins TRBV18 and TRBJ2-5; 12 bases agree with TRBD2. The CDR3 is 15 residues long. Looked up from germline, CDR1 is KGHSH and CDR2 is LQKENI. The trim removed 3 bases at V and 5 bases at J, leaving 4 bases unmatched. This CDR3 reads CASSPTSGSGETQYF. The CDR3 DNA is TGTGCCAGCTCACCGACTAGCGGGAGTGGTGAGACCCAGTACTTC.

The rearrangement joins TRBV30 to TRBJ1-2, with TRBD1 matching 10 bases. V lost 7 bases to trimming and J lost 7 bases; unmatched junction nucleotides: 6. This CDR3 spans 12 amino acids. Germline V gene sequence: CDR1 GTSNPN, CDR2 SVGIG (reference sequence). The CDR3 coding sequence is TGTGCCTTAGACAGGGGGCTAGGTGGCTACACCTTC. This translates into CALDRGLGGYTF. Looking up the rest from reference TRBV30 and TRBJ1-2 gives the full variable domain: SQTIHQWPATLVQPVGSPLSLECTVEGTSNPNLYWYRQAAGRGLQLLFYSVGIGQISSEVPQNLSASRPQDRQFILSSKKLLLSDSGFYLCALDRGLGGYTFGSGTRLTVV.

DNA for the CDR3: TGTGCCAGCGGGTCCTTAGGGGCCATATATTTT. It is translated as CASGSLGAIYF. V usage is TRBV6-1 and J usage is TRBJ1-3; weak D call: TRBD1 (5 bases). V shed 8 bases and J shed 11 bases, with 13 bases lying between them. The CDR3 covers 11 residues. Per germline, CDR1 MNHNS and CDR2 SASEGT.